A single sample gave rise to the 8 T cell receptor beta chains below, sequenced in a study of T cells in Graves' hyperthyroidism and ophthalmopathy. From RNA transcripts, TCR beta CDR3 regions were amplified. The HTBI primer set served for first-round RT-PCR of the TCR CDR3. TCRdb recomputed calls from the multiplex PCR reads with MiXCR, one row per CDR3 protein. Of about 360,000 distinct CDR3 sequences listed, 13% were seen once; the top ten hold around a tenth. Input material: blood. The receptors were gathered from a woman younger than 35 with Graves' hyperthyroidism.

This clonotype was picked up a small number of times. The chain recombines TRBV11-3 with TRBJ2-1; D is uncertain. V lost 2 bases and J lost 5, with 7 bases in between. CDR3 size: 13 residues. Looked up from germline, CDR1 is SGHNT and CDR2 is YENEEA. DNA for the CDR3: TGTGCCAGCAGCTTAAGCAACCACAATGAGCAGTTCTTC. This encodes CASSLSNHNEQFF.

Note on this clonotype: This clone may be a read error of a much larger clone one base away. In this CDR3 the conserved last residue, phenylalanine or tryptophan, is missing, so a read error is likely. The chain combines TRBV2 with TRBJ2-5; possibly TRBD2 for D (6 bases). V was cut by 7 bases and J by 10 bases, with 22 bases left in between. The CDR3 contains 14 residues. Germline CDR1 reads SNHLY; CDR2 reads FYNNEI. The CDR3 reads CASIFGERARVQYL. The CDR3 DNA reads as TGTGCCAGCATTTTTGGAGAGCGGGCCCGCGTCCAGTACCTC.

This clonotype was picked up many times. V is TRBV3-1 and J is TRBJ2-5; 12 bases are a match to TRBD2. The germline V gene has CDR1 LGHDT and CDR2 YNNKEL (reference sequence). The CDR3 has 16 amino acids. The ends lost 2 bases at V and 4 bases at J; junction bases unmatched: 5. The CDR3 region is CASSQWTSGEGETQYF. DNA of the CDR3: TGTGCCAGCAGCCAATGGACTAGCGGGGAAGGAGAGACCCAGTACTTC.

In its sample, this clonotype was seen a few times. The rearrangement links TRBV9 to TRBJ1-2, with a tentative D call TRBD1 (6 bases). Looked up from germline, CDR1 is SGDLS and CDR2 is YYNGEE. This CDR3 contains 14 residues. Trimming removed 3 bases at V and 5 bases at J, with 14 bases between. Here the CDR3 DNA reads TGTGCCAGCAGCGGTACAGGGATTGGGTATGGCTACACCTTC. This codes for CASSGTGIGYGYTF. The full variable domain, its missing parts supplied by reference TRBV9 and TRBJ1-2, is DSGVTQTPKHLITATGQRVTLRCSPRSGDLSVYWYQQSLDQGLQFLIQYYNGEERAKGNILERFSAQQFPDLHSELNLSSLELGDSALYFCASSGTGIGYGYTFGSGTRLTVV.

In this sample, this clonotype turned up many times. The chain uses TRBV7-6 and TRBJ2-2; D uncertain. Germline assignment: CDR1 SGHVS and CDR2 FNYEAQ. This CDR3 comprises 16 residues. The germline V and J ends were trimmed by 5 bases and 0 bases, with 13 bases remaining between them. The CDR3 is CASSPRGVPNTGELFF. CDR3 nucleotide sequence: TGTGCCAGCAGCCCACGAGGTGTACCGAACACCGGGGAGCTGTTTTTT.

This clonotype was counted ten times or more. DNA of the CDR3: TGTGCCAGCAGCTTAACTACAGGGGATAGAGACAATGAGCAGTTCTTC. Its protein product is CASSLTTGDRDNEQFF. The chain uses TRBV7-6 and TRBJ2-1; 7 nucleotides match TRBD1. This CDR3 is 16 amino acids long. Looked up from germline, CDR1 is SGHVS and CDR2 is FNYEAQ. Losses at the gene ends were 2 bases for V and 5 bases for J; bases not matched to a gene: 9.

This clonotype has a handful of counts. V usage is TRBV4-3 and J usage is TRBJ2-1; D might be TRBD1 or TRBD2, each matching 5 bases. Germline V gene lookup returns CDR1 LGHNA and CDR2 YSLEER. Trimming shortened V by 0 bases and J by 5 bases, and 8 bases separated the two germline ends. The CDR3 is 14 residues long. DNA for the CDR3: TGCGCCAGCAGCCAAGATGGGACCGACAATGAGCAGTTCTTC. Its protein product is CASSQDGTDNEQFF.

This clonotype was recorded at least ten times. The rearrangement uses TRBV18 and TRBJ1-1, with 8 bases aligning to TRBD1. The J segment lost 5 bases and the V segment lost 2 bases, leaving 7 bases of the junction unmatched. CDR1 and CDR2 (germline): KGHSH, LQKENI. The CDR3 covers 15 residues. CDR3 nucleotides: TGTGCCAGCTCACCAGGACAGGGAGGAAGGACTGAAGCTTTCTTT. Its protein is CASSPGQGGRTEAFF.